Listed below are T cell receptor beta chains from one sample, sequenced in a study of beta chain features in type 1 diabetes. Data came from immunoSEQ multiplex PCR; TCRdb stores just in-frame clones and leaves some out. This sample has 120,000 to 150,000 clones, with under 11% found just once. The sequenced sample was naive CD4+ T cells from blood. The source is a man in his late teens or twenties in good health. Each CDR3 is given with its conserved first and last residue. A D gene is named only where the DNA matches it firmly.

TRBV7-2	TRBJ1-4	TRBD1	CASSPRTGINEKLFF
TRBV5-1	TRBJ2-1	.	CASGSESSYNEQFF
TRBV10-3	TRBJ1-5	TRBD1	CAISESPGQGASRSNQPQHF
TRBV27	TRBJ2-1	TRBD2	CASSPWSGGYNEQFF
TRBV4-3	TRBJ2-7	.	CASSQDLTAFSYEQYF
TRBV4-1	TRBJ2-1	TRBD2	CASSQDRTSGGNEQFF
TRBV7-8	TRBJ2-5	.	CASSLAPPGGTKETQYF
TRBV7-2	TRBJ2-5	.	CASSLVVGEQETQYF
TRBV30	TRBJ1-1	.	CAWRGRGEAFF
TRBV5-4	TRBJ1-4	TRBD1	CASSSAGTGGEKLFF
TRBV2	TRBJ2-1	.	CASSSLPSDEQFF
TRBV2	TRBJ2-5	TRBD2	CASSAGLAGGIQETQYF
TRBV11-2	TRBJ2-2	.	CASSSGTTSTGELFF
TRBV6-1	TRBJ2-1	TRBD1	CASTRTGTYNEQFF
TRBV7-9	TRBJ2-5	TRBD2	CASSFHPGTSRGSQETQYF
TRBV7-9	TRBJ1-1	TRBD1	CASSTHRGGETEAFF
TRBV5-1	TRBJ2-7	.	CASSVEGIYEQYF
TRBV5-5	TRBJ1-5	.	CASSPAGGSNQPQHF
TRBV18	TRBJ2-7	TRBD1	CASSPGGEPYEQYF
TRBV6-5	TRBJ2-5	.	CASSHPRGNGETQYF
TRBV9	TRBJ2-7	.	CASTTGDEQYF
TRBV9	TRBJ2-2	TRBD2	CASSVGLADTGELFF
TRBV2	.	.	CASSVPTEQYF
TRBV5-1	TRBJ1-1	.	CASSLVGVGTEAFF
TRBV2	TRBJ2-3	TRBD1	CASRKGTGVDTQYF
TRBV29-1	TRBJ2-5	.	CSARRRQETQYF
TRBV7-9	TRBJ1-3	.	CASSSRRGASGNTIYF
TRBV7-9	TRBJ2-2	TRBD1	CASSLPGQGTGELFF
TRBV2	TRBJ2-1	TRBD2	CASTRSIPGLAGGTSYNEQFF
TRBV19	TRBJ1-6	TRBD1	CASSNRGSPLHF
TRBV7-6	TRBJ2-1	.	CASSPRWRDASRGEQFF
TRBV7-9	TRBJ2-7	.	CASSSSGEQYF
TRBV27	TRBJ1-2	.	CATREGFYGYTF
TRBV6-5	TRBJ1-4	.	CASSYDPAATNEKLFF
TRBV7-3	TRBJ2-2	TRBD1	CASSLQGQKNTGELFF
TRBV6-5	TRBJ2-1	TRBD2	CASSNSGGAVNEQFF
TRBV6-5	TRBJ2-5	.	CASSSPGIETQYF
TRBV10-3	TRBJ1-3	TRBD1	CAMGQTNSGNTIYF
TRBV11-2	TRBJ2-1	.	CASRDRLSGYEQFF
TRBV5-1	TRBJ2-5	.	CASSPSPTHDQETQYF
TRBV7-2	TRBJ1-4	TRBD1	CASSKGQGPGKLFF
TRBV9	TRBJ2-3	.	CASSPPGGTDTQYF
TRBV4-3	TRBJ2-3	.	CASSQDRFGDTQYF
TRBV19	TRBJ1-5	TRBD1	CASRLTGAAQPQHF
TRBV18	TRBJ2-5	.	CASSPREAWEETQYF
TRBV9	TRBJ2-1	.	CASSLRQNLYNEQFF
TRBV5-1	TRBJ2-1	TRBD1	CASSDDRGSYNEQFF
TRBV27	TRBJ1-1	TRBD1	CASSLWTGRMNTEAFF
TRBV5-8	TRBJ2-7	TRBD1	CASSRRGRVWNEQYF
TRBV6-1	TRBJ2-7	.	CASSSEASYEQYF
TRBV6-1	TRBJ1-2	TRBD1	CASSEGTGHYGYTF